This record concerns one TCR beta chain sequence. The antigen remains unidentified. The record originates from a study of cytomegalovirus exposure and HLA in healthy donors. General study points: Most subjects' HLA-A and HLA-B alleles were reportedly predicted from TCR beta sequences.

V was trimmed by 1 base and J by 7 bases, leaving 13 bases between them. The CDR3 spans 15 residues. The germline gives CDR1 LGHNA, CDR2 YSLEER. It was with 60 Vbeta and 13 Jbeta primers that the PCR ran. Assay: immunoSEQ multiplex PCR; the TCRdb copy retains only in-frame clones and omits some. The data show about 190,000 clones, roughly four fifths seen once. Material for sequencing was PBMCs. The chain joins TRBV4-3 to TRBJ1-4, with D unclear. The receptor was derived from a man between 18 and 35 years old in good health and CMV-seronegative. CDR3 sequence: CASSQAPTRGEKLFF. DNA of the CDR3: TGCGCCAGCAGCCAAGCCCCGACTCGGGGTGAAAAACTGTTTTTT.